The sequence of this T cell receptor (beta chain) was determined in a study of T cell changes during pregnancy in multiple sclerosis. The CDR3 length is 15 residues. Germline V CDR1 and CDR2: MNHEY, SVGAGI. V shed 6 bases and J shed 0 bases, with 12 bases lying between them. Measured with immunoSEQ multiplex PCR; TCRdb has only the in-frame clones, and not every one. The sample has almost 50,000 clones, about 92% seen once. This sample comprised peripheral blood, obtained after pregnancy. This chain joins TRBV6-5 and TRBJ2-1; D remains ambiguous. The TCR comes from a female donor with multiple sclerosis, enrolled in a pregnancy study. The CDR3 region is CASSPTGGSYNEQFF. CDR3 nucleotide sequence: TGTGCCAGCAGCCCTACCGGTGGCTCCTACAATGAGCAGTTCTTC.